This section outlines one T cell receptor beta chain sequence together with its context. V shed 5 bases, J shed 3 bases, and the junction held 6 bases outside the gene matches. The CDR3 has 15 amino acids. CDR1 is SGHRS, CDR2 YFSETQ, per germline. Both 60 Vbeta primers and 13 Jbeta primers went into the PCR. Sequenced by immunoSEQ multiplex PCR; TCRdb stores in-frame clones only, minus some. Of some 130,000 clones listed, 65% to 70% are singletons. This specimen belongs to a study of cytomegalovirus exposure and HLA in healthy donors. Sequenced sample: PBMCs. The receptor was isolated from a human donor in good health. The genes are TRBV5-1 and TRBJ2-2, with 8 bases that match TRBD1. The CDR3 DNA reads as TGCGCCAGCAGTGCCGCGACAGGGGACACCGGGGAGCTGTTTTTT. The encoded protein is CASSAATGDTGELFF.